A selection of T cell receptor beta chains follows, all from one sample in a study of T cell changes during pregnancy in multiple sclerosis. Assay: immunoSEQ multiplex PCR; the TCRdb copy retains only in-frame clones and omits some. Of tens of thousands of clones detected, over 80% appear once; the ten largest clones hold 0.73%. Sample: CD4+ T cells from peripheral blood mononuclear cells, taken before pregnancy. Every receptor here comes from a female donor with multiple sclerosis, enrolled in a pregnancy study. Both conserved end residues are part of each CDR3. A D gene is named only where the DNA matches it firmly. Clone size is given for some rows only: seen once, a few or many times, or a class if the clone is expanded.

clone_size	v_call	j_call	cdr3_length	d_call	cdr3_nt	cdr3_aa
NA	TRBV5-4	TRBJ1-2	15	NA	TGTGCCAGCAGGAAGGCCAACGGCAGGTACTATGGCTACACCTTC	CASRKANGRYYGYTF
NA	TRBV19	TRBJ2-1	16	NA	TGTGCCAGTAGTATAGCTCGGGGGGCCTCCTACAATGAGCAGTTCTTC	CASSIARGASYNEQFF
few	TRBV29-1	TRBJ1-1	12	NA	TGCAGCGTAGGGAGGGGCGGCACTGAAGCTTTCTTT	CSVGRGGTEAFF
NA	TRBV5-1	TRBJ2-1	15	TRBD1	TGCGCCAGCAGCCCCAGTCAGGGGGCGGGGAATGAGCAGTTCTTC	CASSPSQGAGNEQFF
NA	TRBV5-1	TRBJ2-7	15	TRBD2	TGCGCCAGCAGCTGGGGGGGGTTGAGCTCCTACGAGCAGTACTTC	CASSWGGLSSYEQYF
NA	TRBV7-2	TRBJ1-2	13	TRBD1	TGTGCCAGCAGCTTCGGGACAGCCTATGGCTACACCTTC	CASSFGTAYGYTF
NA	TRBV7-9	TRBJ1-2	14	TRBD1	TGTGCCAGCAGCCCAACTGGGGACAGTGGAGGCTACACCTTC	CASSPTGDSGGYTF
NA	TRBV7-6	TRBJ2-2	15	NA	TGTGCCAGCAGCTTAGGGGCGATACCTCCCGGGGAGCTGTTTTTT	CASSLGAIPPGELFF
NA	TRBV5-5	TRBJ2-5	13	NA	TGTGCCAGCAGCTTGGCCGGGGTCGAGACCCAGTACTTC	CASSLAGVETQYF
NA	TRBV6-6	TRBJ1-6	16	TRBD1	TGTGCCAGCAGTTTCTCCTCCGGGACAGGGGGTTCACCCCTCCACTTT	CASSFSSGTGGSPLHF
NA	TRBV7-9	TRBJ2-7	16	NA	TGTGCCAGCAGCTTTTCCCGGGGTGCTGGCACCTACGAGCAGTACTTC	CASSFSRGAGTYEQYF
NA	TRBV1	TRBJ2-5	20	NA	TGCACCAGCAGCCCCCGAAAGAGCAGCGGGGGCCGATTTAACCAAGAGACCCAGTACTTC	CTSSPRKSSGGRFNQETQYF
NA	TRBV6-5	TRBJ1-2	15	NA	TGTGCCAGCAGTACCGGACGGGGGATACTCTCTGGCTACACCTTC	CASSTGRGILSGYTF
NA	TRBV7-6	TRBJ2-3	15	NA	TGTGCCAGCAGCTTAGAACTGGCGGTCACAGATACGCAGTATTTT	CASSLELAVTDTQYF
NA	TRBV5-1	TRBJ2-2	16	TRBD2	TGCGCCAGCAGCCCGGTAGCGGGGTCGAACACCGGGGAGCTGTTTTTT	CASSPVAGSNTGELFF
NA	TRBV7-6	TRBJ1-5	14	TRBD1	TGTGCCAGCAGCCGTGGACAGGGTGATCAGCCCCAGCATTTT	CASSRGQGDQPQHF
NA	TRBV19	TRBJ2-6	15	NA	TGTGCCAGTAAACCAGGATTCTCTGGGGCCAACGTCCTGACTTTC	CASKPGFSGANVLTF
NA	TRBV12-5	TRBJ2-1	18	NA	TGTGCTAGTGGTTTGGTACCGAACGCTGCCAGAACCTACAATGAGCAGTTCTTC	CASGLVPNAARTYNEQFF
NA	TRBV27	TRBJ2-2	12	NA	TGTGCCAGCAGTTTTCCCGCCGGGGAGCTGTTTTTT	CASSFPAGELFF
NA	TRBV14	TRBJ1-4	14	NA	TGTGCCAGCAGCCAAGATTCCTATAATGAAAAACTGTTTTTT	CASSQDSYNEKLFF
NA	TRBV27	TRBJ1-5	16	NA	TGTGCCAGCAGTTTACAATATCGAAGCGGGAATCAGCCCCAGCATTTT	CASSLQYRSGNQPQHF
NA	TRBV15	TRBJ1-4	14	NA	TGTGCCACCTTGGAGAGGCTTCCTAATGAAAAACTGTTTTTT	CATLERLPNEKLFF
few	TRBV9	TRBJ1-1	14	NA	TGTGCCAGCAGCGTAGGTGCAGGGTGGACTGAAGCTTTCTTT	CASSVGAGWTEAFF
NA	TRBV6-5	TRBJ1-1	14	NA	TGTGCCAGCAGGCCCAGGTCGTTTCACACTGAAGCTTTCTTT	CASRPRSFHTEAFF
NA	TRBV29-1	TRBJ1-2	11	NA	TGCAGCGCCGGAGTAGGTTATGGCTACACCTTC	CSAGVGYGYTF
NA	TRBV15	TRBJ2-2	15	NA	TGTGCCACCAGCAGAGTGGACAGGAACACCGGGGAGCTGTTTTTT	CATSRVDRNTGELFF
NA	TRBV2	TRBJ2-5	15	NA	TGTGCCAGCAGTGAATCCCGGACTATGCAAGAGACCCAGTACTTC	CASSESRTMQETQYF
NA	TRBV19	TRBJ2-1	16	TRBD1	TGTGCCAGTAGTCGCCCCCAGGGGGCGCTCCACAATGAGCAGTTCTTC	CASSRPQGALHNEQFF
NA	TRBV6-6	TRBJ1-3	15	NA	TGTGCCAGCTCATTCGGGGTCCCCTCTGGAAACACCATATATTTT	CASSFGVPSGNTIYF
NA	TRBV11-2	TRBJ1-1	15	NA	TGTGCCAGCAGCTTAGCGTGGGGGCGGGCCACTGAAGCTTTCTTT	CASSLAWGRATEAFF
NA	TRBV7-2	TRBJ1-3	13	NA	TGTGCCAGCAGCTGGGGCAGTGGAAACACCATATATTTT	CASSWGSGNTIYF
NA	TRBV9	TRBJ2-1	14	NA	TGTGCCAGCAGCGGGCCCGGGGTTAGCAATGAGCAGTTCTTC	CASSGPGVSNEQFF
NA	TRBV5-6	TRBJ2-3	17	NA	TGTGCCAGCAGCCCCCCCCCGCAGGGTCGGGTCACAGATACGCAGTATTTT	CASSPPPQGRVTDTQYF